This T cell receptor (beta chain) derives from a study of cytotoxic CD8 clonotypes in ibrutinib-treated CLL. Across the whole study: Mean yields were about 280,000 productive templates and 80,000 to 95,000 productive rearrangements per sample. Points from the study as a whole: A rise in clonality was seen at ibrutinib response, and a fall back toward baseline was seen at progression. Researchers report that baseline clonality outpaced age-matched healthy donors and tracked circulating CD8+ T-cell counts.

The ends were cut back, 4 bases at V and 3 bases at J, with 11 bases in the middle. Germline lookup yields CDR1 SGDLS and CDR2 YYNGEE. CDR3 length equals 13 residues. Library input was about 2.2 micrograms of DNA from cryopreserved PBMCs. Only in-frame clones appear in the TCRdb table, and some are missing; sequencing was by immunoSEQ multiplex PCR. The repertoire consists of approximately 200,000 clones, with around 72% occurring once and the leading ten covering roughly 12%. Remarks on this clone: Its specificity is not known.

The V gene is TRBV9, the J gene TRBJ2-7; either TRBD1 or TRBD2 may supply D (5 bases each). The sample here was PBMCs, taken after 24 months of ibrutinib treatment. This clonotype was obtained from a human donor with chronic lymphocytic leukemia. CDR3 residues: CASSREGRYEQYF. CDR3 in DNA: TGTGCCAGCAGCCGAGAGGGGCGCTACGAGCAGTACTTC.